What follows are 20 T cell receptor beta chains derived from one specimen sequenced in a study of T cell responses to AZD1222 COVID-19 vaccine. Repertoires were generated with immunoSEQ multiplex PCR, while TCRdb's copy carries only in-frame clones and drops some. The profile shows 110,000 to 150,000 clones, 88% of them singletons. Sample: peripheral blood, taken 28 days after the second AZD1222 dose. The receptors were sampled from an adult who received the AZD1222 COVID-19 vaccine.

The V call is TRBV5-1, the J call TRBJ2-2, with TRBD2 as a possible D gene (6 bases). Germline V gene lookup returns CDR1 SGHRS and CDR2 YFSETQ. The V end was cut by 5 bases, the J end by 0 bases, with 11 bases between. The CDR3 is 15 amino acids. DNA of the CDR3: TGCGCCAGCAGAATACCGGGAGCGAACACCGGGGAGCTGTTTTTT. Its protein product is CASRIPGANTGELFF.

The sample holds a few counts of this clone. The J gene is TRBJ1-5, the V gene TRBV4-1; D is unresolved. The CDR3 consists of 14 residues. The germline CDR1 and CDR2 sequences are MGHRA and YSYEKL. V was cut by 0 bases and J by 3 bases, with 6 bases left in between. The CDR3 sequence: CASSQDSANQPQHF. The CDR3 DNA reads as TGCGCCAGCAGCCAAGACAGCGCCAATCAGCCCCAGCATTTT.

This sequence joins TRBV19 and TRBJ2-6; D is unresolved. The germline V gene has CDR1 LNHDA and CDR2 SQIVND (reference sequence). This CDR3 has 13 amino acids. Trimming removed 4 bases at V and 12 bases at J, with 13 bases between. CDR3 residues: CASSNVLAAVLTF. The CDR3 region has the DNA TGTGCCAGTAGTAACGTCCTCGCTGCCGTCCTGACTTTC.

A single count supports this clone. The V gene is TRBV6-1, the J gene TRBJ1-5; maybe TRBD1 (5 bases). Germline V gene sequence: CDR1 MNHNS, CDR2 SASEGT. The CDR3 has 15 amino acids. V was trimmed by 2 bases and J by 0 bases, leaving 8 bases between them. The CDR3 spells CASSEQGYSNQPQHF. The CDR3 DNA reads as TGTGCCAGCAGTGAACAGGGATATAGCAATCAGCCCCAGCATTTT.

The V and J genes are TRBV7-9 and TRBJ1-4; no clear D. Looked up from germline, CDR1 is SEHNR and CDR2 is FQNEAQ (reference sequence). This CDR3 spans 12 amino acids. V shed 7 bases and J shed 4 bases, with 7 bases lying between them. The CDR3 reads CASKKVNEKLFF. The CDR3 DNA sequence: TGTGCCAGCAAAAAGGTTAATGAAAAACTGTTTTTT.

The chain links TRBV28 to TRBJ1-3; D is possibly TRBD1 (6 bases). The CDR3 has 19 residues. The germline CDR1 and CDR2 sequences are MDHEN and SYDVKM. Between the trimmed V and J ends, which lost 4 bases and 1 base, there was a span of 23 bases. CDR3 in DNA: TGTGCCAGCAGTTCACAGGGTTGGAGGCCTCAGGAATCTGGAAACACCATATATTTT. It codes for CASSSQGWRPQESGNTIYF.

The chain couples TRBV6-1 to TRBJ1-5; perhaps TRBD1 as D (5 bases). Germline V gene data show CDR1 as MNHNS and CDR2 as SASEGT. The CDR3 loop spans 17 amino acids. The ends were cut back, 4 bases at V and 0 bases at J, with 16 bases in the middle. The CDR3 nucleotides are TGTGCCAGCAGTGCTCAATGGGACGGAATTAGCAATCAGCCCCAGCATTTT. This encodes CASSAQWDGISNQPQHF.

The sample holds one count of this clone. This sequence joins TRBV7-9 and TRBJ2-5, with TRBD1 matching over 9 bases. This CDR3 comprises 13 residues. The J segment lost 12 bases and the V segment lost 1 base, leaving 6 bases of the junction unmatched. CDR1 and CDR2 (germline): SEHNR, FQNEAQ (reference sequence). The CDR3 sequence is CASSLEGQGEEYF. CDR3 coding DNA: TGTGCCAGCAGCTTAGAGGGACAGGGAGAGGAGTACTTC.

The rearrangement uses TRBV6-4 and TRBJ1-2, with D possibly TRBD1 on 6 matching bases. This CDR3 has 15 amino acids. The germline gives CDR1 MRHNA, CDR2 SNTAGT. V lost 4 bases to trimming and J lost 6 bases, with 18 bases between them. The chain's CDR3 is CASSAGGTLADGYTF. The CDR3, as DNA: TGTGCCAGCAGTGCCGGGGGCACCCTTGCAGATGGCTACACCTTC.

This clone was counted a single time. The chain carries TRBV12-5 and TRBJ2-6, with D hard to call. The CDR3 is 13 residues long. The ends were cut back, 7 bases at V and 4 bases at J, with 8 bases in the middle. Germline CDR1 and CDR2: LGHNT and FRNRAP. The CDR3 bases are TGTGCTAGTGCCCCATCAGGGGCCAACGTCCTGACTTTC. Amino acids: CASAPSGANVLTF. The whole variable domain, remainder taken from reference TRBV12-5 and TRBJ2-6, is DARVTQTPRHKVTEMGQEVTMRCQPILGHNTVFWYRQTMMQGLELLAYFRNRAPLDDSGMPKDRFSAEMPDATLATLKIQPSEPRDSAVYFCASAPSGANVLTFGAGSRLTVL.

For the CDR3, the DNA is TGTGCCAGCAGAGAGCCCGGTAGGCAGTTCTTC. Residues: CASREPGRQFF. The chain carries TRBV6-1 and TRBJ2-1; D remains unclear. Germline lookup yields CDR1 MNHNS and CDR2 SASEGT. V dropped 6 bases and J dropped 12 bases, with 12 bases sitting between them. The CDR3 covers 11 residues.

This chain uses TRBV5-6 with TRBJ1-1; D remains ambiguous. Trimming stripped 0 bases from V and 1 base from J, with 10 bases between. The CDR3 is 15 amino acids. Germline V gene sequence: CDR1 SGHDT, CDR2 YYEEEE. In DNA, the CDR3 is TGTGCCAGCAGCTTGGAAGGTCGGGAGAACACTGAAGCTTTCTTT. Protein product: CASSLEGRENTEAFF.

This chain connects TRBV24-1 to TRBJ1-3; no firm D call. CDR1 KGHDR and CDR2 SFDVKD come from the germline V gene. With 9 bases removed from V and 0 bases from J, the gap between germline ends came to 5 bases. The length of the CDR3 is 12 residues. The CDR3 nucleotides read TGTGCCACCCTCTGCTCTGGAAACACCATATATTTT. Translated: CATLCSGNTIYF.

The chain couples TRBV28 to TRBJ2-7; no clear D. The V end was cut by 4 bases, the J end by 2 bases, with 3 bases between. The CDR3 has 11 residues. Germline V CDR1 and CDR2: MDHEN, SYDVKM. The chain's CDR3 is CASSSTYEQYF. CDR3 in DNA: TGTGCCAGCAGTTCGACCTACGAGCAGTACTTC.

The chain carries TRBV9 and TRBJ2-1, with TRBD2 matching 12 bases. V lost 0 bases and J lost 11; bases outside the gene matches: 0. Germline V lookup: CDR1 SGDLS, CDR2 YYNGEE. The CDR3 is 13 residues long. DNA for the CDR3: TGTGCCAGCAGCGTAGGGACTAGCGGGAAGCAGTTCTTC. It is translated as CASSVGTSGKQFF.

This clone showed up just once. The chain combines TRBV28 with TRBJ1-3; D uncertain. Germline V gene lookup returns CDR1 MDHEN and CDR2 SYDVKM. Trimming pared 5 bases from V and 0 bases from J, leaving 11 bases between. The CDR3 length is 15 residues. The CDR3 region is CASSGFSRSGNTIYF. The CDR3 DNA is TGTGCCAGCAGTGGGTTTAGCCGCTCTGGAAACACCATATATTTT.

The V call is TRBV2, the J call TRBJ2-3; maybe TRBD1 (6 bases). The CDR3 sequence is 15 residues long. CDR1 and CDR2 (germline): SNHLY, FYNNEI. Trimming shortened V by 8 bases and J by 2 bases, and 17 bases separated the two germline ends. Written as DNA, the CDR3 is TGTGCCAGCGCTACCAGGGGATTTCCCACAGATACGCAGTATTTT. It specifies CASATRGFPTDTQYF.

This chain connects TRBV10-3 to TRBJ1-2; D not certain. The ends were cut back, 2 bases at V and 2 bases at J, with 12 bases in the middle. This CDR3 spans 15 amino acids. Per germline, CDR1 ENHRY and CDR2 SYGVKD. CDR3 coding DNA: TGTGCCATCAGTGAGACCTCCGCAGGCAACTATGGCTACACCTTC. Protein product: CAISETSAGNYGYTF.

The chain combines TRBV27 with TRBJ1-1; 7 bases match TRBD1. With V trimmed by 2 bases and J by 6 bases, 3 bases remained unmatched. This CDR3 has 13 residues. CDR1 is MNHEY and CDR2 is SMNVEV in the germline V gene (reference sequence). The CDR3 nucleotides are TGTGCCAGCAGTTTAAAACAGGGGTCTGAAGCTTTCTTT. Translation gives CASSLKQGSEAFF.

This clone was seen only a few times. The chain carries TRBV7-6 and TRBJ2-7; no reliable D call. Trimming shortened V by 0 bases and J by 3 bases, and 9 bases separated the two germline ends. The CDR3 is 14 amino acids. Looked up from germline, CDR1 is SGHVS and CDR2 is FNYEAQ. This CDR3 is CASSLAGKFYEQYF. The DNA for the CDR3 is TGTGCCAGCAGCTTAGCGGGAAAATTCTACGAGCAGTACTTC.